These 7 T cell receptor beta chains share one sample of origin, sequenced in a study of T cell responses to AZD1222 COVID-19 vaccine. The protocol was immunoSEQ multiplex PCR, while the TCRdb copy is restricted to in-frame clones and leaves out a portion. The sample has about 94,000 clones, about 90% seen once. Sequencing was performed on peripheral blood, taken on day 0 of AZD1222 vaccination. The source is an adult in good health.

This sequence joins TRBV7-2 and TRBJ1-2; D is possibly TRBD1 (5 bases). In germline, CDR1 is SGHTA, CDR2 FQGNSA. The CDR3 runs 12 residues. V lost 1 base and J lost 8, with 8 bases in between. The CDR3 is CASSLDRSGYTF. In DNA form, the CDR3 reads TGTGCCAGCAGCTTAGACAGGAGCGGCTACACCTTC.

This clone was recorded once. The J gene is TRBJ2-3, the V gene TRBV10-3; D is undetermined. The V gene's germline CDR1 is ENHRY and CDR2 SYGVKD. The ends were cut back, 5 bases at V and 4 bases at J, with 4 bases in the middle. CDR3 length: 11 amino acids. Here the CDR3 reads CAISPADTQYF. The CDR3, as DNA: TGTGCCATCAGTCCAGCAGATACGCAGTATTTT.

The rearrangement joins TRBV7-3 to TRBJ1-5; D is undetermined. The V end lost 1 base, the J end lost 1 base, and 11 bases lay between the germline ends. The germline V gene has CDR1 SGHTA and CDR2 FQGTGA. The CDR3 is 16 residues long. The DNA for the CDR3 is TGTGCCAGCAGCTTAAACCCACCGGGGAGCAATCAGCCCCAGCATTTT. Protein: CASSLNPPGSNQPQHF. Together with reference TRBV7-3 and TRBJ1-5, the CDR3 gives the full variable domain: GAGVSQTPSNKVTEKGKYVELRCDPISGHTALYWYRQSLGQGPEFLIYFQGTGAADDSGLPNDRFFAVRPEGSVSTLKIQRTERGDSAVYLCASSLNPPGSNQPQHFGDGTRLSIL.

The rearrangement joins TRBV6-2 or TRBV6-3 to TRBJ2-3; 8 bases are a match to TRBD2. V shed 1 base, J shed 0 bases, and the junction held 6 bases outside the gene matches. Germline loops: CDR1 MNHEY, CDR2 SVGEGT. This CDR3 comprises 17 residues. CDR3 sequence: CASSYYPRGGSTDTQYF. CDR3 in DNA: TGTGCCAGCAGTTACTACCCTCGCGGGGGGAGCACAGATACGCAGTATTTT.

The CDR3 here is CASSQEQGNQPQHF. In DNA, the CDR3 is TGTGCCAGCAGCCAAGAGCAAGGTAATCAGCCCCAGCATTTT. This sequence joins TRBV3-1 (or the pseudogene TRBV3-2) and TRBJ1-5; D is ambiguous. Germline CDR1 reads LGHDT; CDR2 reads YNNKEL (reference sequence). V lost 0 bases and J 4 bases, leaving 7 bases between the germline ends. The CDR3 extends over 14 amino acids.

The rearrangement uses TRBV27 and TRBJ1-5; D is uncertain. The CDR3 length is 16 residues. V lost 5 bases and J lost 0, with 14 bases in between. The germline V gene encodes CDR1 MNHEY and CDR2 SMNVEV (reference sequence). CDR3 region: CASSPEARLSNQPQHF. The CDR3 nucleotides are TGTGCCAGCAGTCCGGAAGCTAGACTTAGCAATCAGCCCCAGCATTTT.

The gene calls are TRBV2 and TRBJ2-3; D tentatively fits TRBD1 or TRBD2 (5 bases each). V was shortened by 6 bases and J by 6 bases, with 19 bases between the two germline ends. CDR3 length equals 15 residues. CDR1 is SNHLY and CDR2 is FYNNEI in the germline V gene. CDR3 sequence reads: CASSPRDRPSDTQYF. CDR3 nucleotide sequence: TGTGCCAGCAGCCCCCGGGACCGACCAAGCGATACGCAGTATTTT.